This is a list of T cell receptor beta chains from one sample in a study of T cell responses to AZD1222 COVID-19 vaccine. Sequenced by immunoSEQ multiplex PCR; TCRdb stores in-frame clones only, minus some. The sample has 150,000 to 200,000 clones, approximately 89% seen once. Specimen: peripheral blood, collected 28 days after the second AZD1222 dose. All receptors come from an adult who received the AZD1222 COVID-19 vaccine. The CDR3 runs from the conserved cysteine through the conserved F or W. The order of the fields is CDR3 length, V gene, D gene, clone size, J gene, CDR3 DNA, CDR3 protein. D genes are given only for firm matches. Clone size appears in some rows only: once, few, many, or a class for an expanded clone.

cdr3_length: 18; v_call: TRBV19; d_call: .; clone_size: .; j_call: TRBJ1-4; cdr3_nt: TGTGCCAGTAGTCGTTTGCGGAAAATAGAATCATACGGTGAAAAACTGTTTTTT; cdr3_aa: CASSRLRKIESYGEKLFF
cdr3_length: 15; v_call: TRBV2; d_call: .; clone_size: .; j_call: TRBJ2-7; cdr3_nt: TGTGCCAGCAGGGAGAGCGAGCAGGGGCGATACGAGCAGTACTTC; cdr3_aa: CASRESEQGRYEQYF
cdr3_length: 14; v_call: TRBV11-2; d_call: .; clone_size: .; j_call: TRBJ2-7; cdr3_nt: TGTGCCAGCAGCAAAGCAGGGGGGAGCTACGAGCAGTACTTC; cdr3_aa: CASSKAGGSYEQYF
cdr3_length: 14; v_call: TRBV25-1; d_call: .; clone_size: .; j_call: TRBJ1-6; cdr3_nt: TGTGCCAGCAGTGTGGGGGACGCTGATTCACCCCTCCACTTT; cdr3_aa: CASSVGDADSPLHF
cdr3_length: 18; v_call: TRBV18; d_call: .; clone_size: .; j_call: TRBJ2-2; cdr3_nt: TGTGCCAGCTCCAAGGGTTTGGGCGAACACGCGAACACCGGGGAGCTGTTTTTT; cdr3_aa: CASSKGLGEHANTGELFF
cdr3_length: 19; v_call: TRBV28; d_call: .; clone_size: .; j_call: TRBJ1-4; cdr3_nt: TGTGCCAGCTGGCCGTTAGGGAACGGCCGACTTGCAACTAATGAAAAACTGTTTTTT; cdr3_aa: CASWPLGNGRLATNEKLFF
cdr3_length: 15; v_call: TRBV28; d_call: .; clone_size: few; j_call: TRBJ2-7; cdr3_nt: TGTGCCAGCAGTGGGCCAATTGGAGGGTTCTACGAGCAGTACTTC; cdr3_aa: CASSGPIGGFYEQYF
cdr3_length: 14; v_call: TRBV2; d_call: TRBD2; clone_size: .; j_call: TRBJ2-7; cdr3_nt: TGTGCCAGCAATCCGGGACTAGGCTCCTACGAGCAGTACTTC; cdr3_aa: CASNPGLGSYEQYF
cdr3_length: 15; v_call: TRBV7-9; d_call: TRBD1; clone_size: .; j_call: TRBJ2-7; cdr3_nt: TGTGCCAGCTCCCCACCGGGACAGGGCACCTACGAGCAGTACTTC; cdr3_aa: CASSPPGQGTYEQYF
cdr3_length: 16; v_call: TRBV7-9; d_call: .; clone_size: .; j_call: TRBJ2-5; cdr3_nt: TGTGCCAGCAGCCCCCGAGGTCTAGGGGTTCTAGAGACCCAGTACTTC; cdr3_aa: CASSPRGLGVLETQYF
cdr3_length: 13; v_call: TRBV28; d_call: .; clone_size: .; j_call: TRBJ2-7; cdr3_nt: TGTGCCAGCAGTTCCCGACGGAGCTACGAGCAGTACTTC; cdr3_aa: CASSSRRSYEQYF
cdr3_length: 12; v_call: TRBV4-1; d_call: .; clone_size: .; j_call: TRBJ2-7; cdr3_nt: TGCGCCAGCAGCCAAGATGGAGGTGAGCAGTACTTC; cdr3_aa: CASSQDGGEQYF
cdr3_length: 15; v_call: TRBV18; d_call: TRBD2; clone_size: .; j_call: TRBJ2-1; cdr3_nt: TGTGCCAGCTCACCCGGGACTAGCCCGTGGCATGAGCAGTTCTTC; cdr3_aa: CASSPGTSPWHEQFF
cdr3_length: 15; v_call: TRBV9; d_call: TRBD1; clone_size: many; j_call: TRBJ2-2; cdr3_nt: TGTGCCAGCAGCGTAGTAGGACAGGGGACCGGGGAGCTGTTTTTT; cdr3_aa: CASSVVGQGTGELFF
cdr3_length: 16; v_call: TRBV3-1/TRBV3-2; d_call: TRBD1; clone_size: once; j_call: TRBJ1-4; cdr3_nt: TGTGCCAGCAGCCAAGATGGGACAGGGAGATATGAAAAACTGTTTTTT; cdr3_aa: CASSQDGTGRYEKLFF
cdr3_length: 16; v_call: TRBV4-2; d_call: TRBD1; clone_size: once; j_call: TRBJ1-5; cdr3_nt: TGTGCCAGCAGCCAATCCCGGGACAGGGTTTACCAGCCCCAGCATTTT; cdr3_aa: CASSQSRDRVYQPQHF
cdr3_length: 13; v_call: TRBV7-8; d_call: TRBD2; clone_size: .; j_call: TRBJ2-7; cdr3_nt: TGTGCCAGCAGCACCGCGACTAGCGGCGAGCAGTACTTC; cdr3_aa: CASSTATSGEQYF
cdr3_length: 15; v_call: TRBV5-1; d_call: TRBD2; clone_size: .; j_call: TRBJ2-5; cdr3_nt: TGCGCCAGCAGCTTGGATTCTAGCGGCCCAGAGACCCAGTACTTC; cdr3_aa: CASSLDSSGPETQYF
cdr3_length: 14; v_call: TRBV28; d_call: .; clone_size: .; j_call: TRBJ1-2; cdr3_nt: TGTGCCAGCAGCCGTGACAGGATGGACTATGGCTACACCTTC; cdr3_aa: CASSRDRMDYGYTF
cdr3_length: 16; v_call: TRBV11-2; d_call: .; clone_size: .; j_call: TRBJ1-3; cdr3_nt: TGTGCCAGCAGCCTCACCCCAGGGGCCCCTGGAAACACCATATATTTT; cdr3_aa: CASSLTPGAPGNTIYF
cdr3_length: 14; v_call: TRBV11-3; d_call: .; clone_size: .; j_call: TRBJ2-1; cdr3_nt: TGTGCCAGCAGCTTCGGGGGAGCGAGGAATGAGCAGTTCTTC; cdr3_aa: CASSFGGARNEQFF
cdr3_length: 13; v_call: TRBV5-8; d_call: .; clone_size: .; j_call: TRBJ1-5; cdr3_nt: TGTGCCAGCAGCAGCAGGTGGGATCAGCCCCAGCATTTT; cdr3_aa: CASSSRWDQPQHF
cdr3_length: 13; v_call: TRBV3-1/TRBV3-2; d_call: .; clone_size: .; j_call: TRBJ1-2; cdr3_nt: TGTGCCAGCAGCCAAGCTCCCGGGGATGGCTACACCTTC; cdr3_aa: CASSQAPGDGYTF
cdr3_length: 13; v_call: TRBV15; d_call: .; clone_size: .; j_call: TRBJ1-1; cdr3_nt: TGTGCCACCAGCAGAGATGTAGCGATTGAAGCTTTCTTT; cdr3_aa: CATSRDVAIEAFF
cdr3_length: 14; v_call: TRBV3-1/TRBV3-2; d_call: .; clone_size: .; j_call: TRBJ2-5; cdr3_nt: TGTGCCAGCAGCCAAGGTAGGGTCCGAGAGACCCAGTACTTC; cdr3_aa: CASSQGRVRETQYF
cdr3_length: 18; v_call: TRBV19; d_call: TRBD2; clone_size: .; j_call: TRBJ2-6; cdr3_nt: TGTGCCAGTAGTGGAGGACTAGCGGTTCTCTCTGGGGCCAACGTCCTGACTTTC; cdr3_aa: CASSGGLAVLSGANVLTF
cdr3_length: 13; v_call: TRBV30; d_call: .; clone_size: .; j_call: TRBJ2-5; cdr3_nt: TGTGCCTGGAGTGGCGGGTTCATCGAGACCCAGTACTTC; cdr3_aa: CAWSGGFIETQYF
cdr3_length: 13; v_call: TRBV10-3; d_call: .; clone_size: .; j_call: TRBJ1-1; cdr3_nt: TGTGCCATCAGACAGGGCGGGAACACTGAAGCTTTCTTT; cdr3_aa: CAIRQGGNTEAFF
cdr3_length: 12; v_call: TRBV27; d_call: .; clone_size: .; j_call: TRBJ2-3; cdr3_nt: TGTGCCAGCAGGACTAACTTCGATACGCAGTATTTT; cdr3_aa: CASRTNFDTQYF
cdr3_length: 13; v_call: TRBV3-1/TRBV3-2; d_call: .; clone_size: once; j_call: TRBJ2-1; cdr3_nt: TGTGCCAGCAGCCAAGTTCCCGCGGGAGAGCAGTTCTTC; cdr3_aa: CASSQVPAGEQFF
cdr3_length: 13; v_call: TRBV5-1; d_call: .; clone_size: once; j_call: TRBJ1-1; cdr3_nt: TGCGCCAGCAGCCAAGGTGGTAGCACTGAAGCTTTCTTT; cdr3_aa: CASSQGGSTEAFF